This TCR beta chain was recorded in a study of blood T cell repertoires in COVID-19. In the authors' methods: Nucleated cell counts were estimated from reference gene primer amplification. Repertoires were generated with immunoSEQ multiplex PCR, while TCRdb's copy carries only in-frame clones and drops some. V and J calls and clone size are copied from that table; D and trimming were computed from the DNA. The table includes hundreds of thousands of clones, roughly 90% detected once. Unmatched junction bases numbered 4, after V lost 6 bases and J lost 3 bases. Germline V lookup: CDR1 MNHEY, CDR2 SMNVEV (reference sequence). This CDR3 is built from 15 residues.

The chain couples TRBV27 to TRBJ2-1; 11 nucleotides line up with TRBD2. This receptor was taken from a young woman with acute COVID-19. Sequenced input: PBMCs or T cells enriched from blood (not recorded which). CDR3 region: CASRDSGRVYNEQFF. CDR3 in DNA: TGTGCCAGCAGGGATAGCGGGAGGGTCTACAATGAGCAGTTCTTC.